This is a list of T cell receptor beta chains from one sample in a study of T cells in narcolepsy. Assay: immunoSEQ multiplex PCR; the TCRdb copy retains only in-frame clones and omits some. The sample holds more than 30,000 clones, around 79% seen once. Sequenced input: CD45RA- memory CD4+ T cells from PBMCs. These TCRs come from a human donor with narcolepsy. Both conserved end residues are part of each CDR3. A D gene is named only where the DNA matches it firmly. Some rows mark clone size as missing; the rest say once, few, many or name a class of expanded clone.

j_gene	d_gene	v_gene	abundance	CDR3nt	CDR3aa
TRBJ1-2	-	TRBV15	-	TGTGCCACCAGCAGTGAGGGGCACTATGGCTACACCTTC	CATSSEGHYGYTF
TRBJ2-7	-	TRBV5-1	-	TGCGCCAGCAGCTTAGAGGACGAGCAGTACTTC	CASSLEDEQYF
TRBJ1-1	-	TRBV25-1	-	TGTGCCAGCAGACCTCGACTTAACACTGAAGCTTTCTTT	CASRPRLNTEAFF
TRBJ2-1	TRBD2	TRBV6-4	-	TGTGCCAGCAGTCTCACTAGCGGGACTTACAATGAGCAGTTCTTC	CASSLTSGTYNEQFF
TRBJ1-3	-	TRBV7-3	-	TGTGCCAGCAGCCCCGGGACGGGAAACACCATATATTTT	CASSPGTGNTIYF
TRBJ2-1	TRBD1	TRBV4-1	-	TGCGCCAGCAGCCTTACCGGGACAGGGGTCGATGAGCAGTTCTTC	CASSLTGTGVDEQFF
TRBJ1-2	-	TRBV30	-	TGTGCCTGGAGTGTGGCAGGGGTGACTCAAATCTATGGCTACACCTTC	CAWSVAGVTQIYGYTF
TRBJ1-4	-	TRBV5-1	-	TGCGCCAGCAGCTTGTCGGGGGTCGGAATTAATGAAAAACTGTTTTTT	CASSLSGVGINEKLFF
TRBJ2-7	-	TRBV7-9	-	TGTGCCAGCAGCTTAAAAGTCAGGTTAGGTAACGAGCAGTACTTC	CASSLKVRLGNEQYF
TRBJ2-1	TRBD2	TRBV15	-	TGTGCCACCAGCAGGGGGACTAGCGGGGTGGCCGATGAGCAGTTCTTC	CATSRGTSGVADEQFF
TRBJ1-5	TRBD1	TRBV9	-	TGTGCCAGCAGCGTGGGACAGGGGGGTAGCAATCAGCCCCAGCATTTT	CASSVGQGGSNQPQHF
TRBJ2-2	TRBD1	TRBV5-5	-	TGTGCCAGCAGCCCACAGGGGGGAGCAAGCACCGGGGAGCTGTTTTTT	CASSPQGGASTGELFF
TRBJ2-2	TRBD2	TRBV6-5	-	TGTGCCAGCAGTTGGACTAGATTAAACACCGGGGAGCTGTTTTTT	CASSWTRLNTGELFF
TRBJ2-1	TRBD2	TRBV19	few	TGTGCCAGTAGTACCCTAGCGGGAGTGAATGAGCAGTTCTTC	CASSTLAGVNEQFF
TRBJ2-7	-	TRBV7-8	-	TGTGCCAGCAGCTTACAACTTAGGCGGACCGTTGAGGGCGCCTACGAGCAGTACTTC	CASSLQLRRTVEGAYEQYF
TRBJ2-3	-	TRBV5-1	-	TGCGCCAGCAGCTTGGGGGCGGACAGATATACGCAGTATTTT	CASSLGADRYTQYF
TRBJ2-2	TRBD2	TRBV11-3	-	TGTGCCAGCAGCTCCGGAGGTGCTAGCGGGGGGTCCGGGGAGCTGTTTTTT	CASSSGGASGGSGELFF
TRBJ2-1	TRBD2	TRBV27	-	TGTGCCAGCATTCGGCGGGAGGGTCCGTTCAATGAGCAGTTCTTC	CASIRREGPFNEQFF
TRBJ2-2	-	TRBV30	-	TGTGCCTGGAATGGGGGGAGTCAGACCGGGGAGCTGTTTTTT	CAWNGGSQTGELFF
TRBJ2-1	TRBD2	TRBV5-1	-	TGCGCCAGCAGCTTTCCTAGCGGAGACAATGAGCAGTTCTTC	CASSFPSGDNEQFF
TRBJ1-1	-	TRBV19	-	TGTGCCAGTAGTATACGAAGACAGTTCATGAACACTGAAGCTTTCTTT	CASSIRRQFMNTEAFF
TRBJ2-5	TRBD2	TRBV9	-	TGTGCCAGCAGCGAAAGGACTAGCGGGGAACAAGAGACCCAGTACTTC	CASSERTSGEQETQYF
TRBJ1-5	-	TRBV6-1	-	TGTGCCAGCAGCCGGGGCACCATGTATGTCCAGCCCCAGCATTTT	CASSRGTMYVQPQHF
TRBJ1-2	-	TRBV7-2	-	TGTGCCAGCAGCTCAGTAGCGGCAGAGTATGGCTACACCTTC	CASSSVAAEYGYTF
TRBJ1-1	-	TRBV30	-	TGTGCCTGGAGTAGGGGGGGGCCCACTGAAGCTTTCTTT	CAWSRGGPTEAFF
TRBJ2-7	TRBD1	TRBV5-6	-	TGTGCCAGCAGCGGAGACAGGGGGACCTACGAGCAGTACTTC	CASSGDRGTYEQYF
TRBJ2-5	TRBD2	TRBV30	once	TGTGCCTGGAGTCCCGGGACTAGCGAAGAGACCCAGTACTTC	CAWSPGTSEETQYF
TRBJ2-5	TRBD2	TRBV4-2	-	TGTGCCAGCAGCCAAGAAAGGACTAGCGGGAGTGAGACCCAGTACTTC	CASSQERTSGSETQYF
TRBJ1-1	TRBD1	TRBV6-1	once	TGTGCCAGCATCAGGACAGGGGGCAACACTGAAGCTTTCTTT	CASIRTGGNTEAFF
TRBJ2-6	-	TRBV19	-	TGTGCCAGTAGTTCCAACTCTGGGGCCAACGTCCTGACTTTC	CASSSNSGANVLTF
TRBJ2-7	TRBD1	TRBV6-1	-	TGTGCCAGCAGTCCCTCAGGGACAGCCTCCTACGAGCAGTACTTC	CASSPSGTASYEQYF
TRBJ2-3	-	TRBV7-6	-	TGTGCCAGCACAGGAGGTGGAAATACGCAGTATTTT	CASTGGGNTQYF
TRBJ1-5	TRBD1	TRBV7-9	-	TGTGCCAGCAGCTTGGGAGACAGGGGAAGGAATCAGCCCCAGCATTTT	CASSLGDRGRNQPQHF
TRBJ2-1	TRBD2	TRBV7-9	-	TGTGCCAGCAGTTCTGTAGCGGGATGGCAGCAGTTCTTC	CASSSVAGWQQFF
TRBJ2-4	-	TRBV21-1	-	TGTGCCAGCAGCCCCCGGGGGGGGGACATTCAGTACTTC	CASSPRGGDIQYF
TRBJ2-4	-	TRBV4-2	-	TGTGCCAGCAGCCAAGAGGCAGGGAGATCGGAAAACATTCAGTACTTC	CASSQEAGRSENIQYF
TRBJ2-1	-	TRBV9	once	TGTGCCAGCAGCGTAGGACAGTTCTCCTACAATGAGCAGTTCTTC	CASSVGQFSYNEQFF
TRBJ2-2	-	TRBV10-2	-	TGCGCCAGCAGCTACTCGACTGTTAACACCGGGGAGCTGTTTTTT	CASSYSTVNTGELFF
TRBJ2-7	TRBD2	TRBV4-1	-	TGCGCCAGCAGCCCCCTACCGGGAATTAGCGGGAGCAGTTACGAGCAGTACTTC	CASSPLPGISGSSYEQYF
TRBJ2-1	TRBD2	TRBV14	-	TGTGCCAGCAGCCAATCGCGGACTAGCGAAGAGTTCTTC	CASSQSRTSEEFF
TRBJ1-2	TRBD1	TRBV2	-	TGTGCCAGCAGGGGACAGGGGCCCGCCGACTATGGCTACACCTTC	CASRGQGPADYGYTF
TRBJ1-2	-	TRBV29-1	few	TGCAGCGTTGTGGTGCAGGGGAACGACTATGGCTACACCTTC	CSVVVQGNDYGYTF
TRBJ2-3	-	TRBV25-1	-	TGTGCCAGCAGTTATGGAGCCTTTGGGTGGGCGACAGATACGCAGTATTTT	CASSYGAFGWATDTQYF
TRBJ1-2	-	TRBV6-5	-	TGTGCCAGCAGGACGGGCTATGGCTACACCTTC	CASRTGYGYTF
TRBJ2-2	-	TRBV19	few	TGTGCTTCAGGAAGGCCCACCGGGGAGCTGTTTTTT	CASGRPTGELFF
TRBJ1-4	TRBD1	TRBV27	-	TGTGCCAGCAGTTCCTTGGGACAGACAAATGAAAAACTGTTTTTT	CASSSLGQTNEKLFF
TRBJ1-2	-	TRBV18	-	TGTGCCAGCTCACCCCTGGGACAAAGCTATGGCTACACCTTC	CASSPLGQSYGYTF
TRBJ2-3	TRBD2	TRBV5-8	-	TGTGCCAGCAGCCCCGGAGGGCTGAGGACTAGTTGGGTTGGAGATACGCAGTATTTT	CASSPGGLRTSWVGDTQYF
TRBJ1-4	TRBD1	TRBV7-9	-	TGTGCCAGCAGCTTAGGGACAGGCGGGGAAAAACTGTTTTTT	CASSLGTGGEKLFF
TRBJ1-6	-	TRBV6-6	-	TGTGCCAGCAGTTTCGTGGTACGGGGAAAACTCCACTTT	CASSFVVRGKLHF